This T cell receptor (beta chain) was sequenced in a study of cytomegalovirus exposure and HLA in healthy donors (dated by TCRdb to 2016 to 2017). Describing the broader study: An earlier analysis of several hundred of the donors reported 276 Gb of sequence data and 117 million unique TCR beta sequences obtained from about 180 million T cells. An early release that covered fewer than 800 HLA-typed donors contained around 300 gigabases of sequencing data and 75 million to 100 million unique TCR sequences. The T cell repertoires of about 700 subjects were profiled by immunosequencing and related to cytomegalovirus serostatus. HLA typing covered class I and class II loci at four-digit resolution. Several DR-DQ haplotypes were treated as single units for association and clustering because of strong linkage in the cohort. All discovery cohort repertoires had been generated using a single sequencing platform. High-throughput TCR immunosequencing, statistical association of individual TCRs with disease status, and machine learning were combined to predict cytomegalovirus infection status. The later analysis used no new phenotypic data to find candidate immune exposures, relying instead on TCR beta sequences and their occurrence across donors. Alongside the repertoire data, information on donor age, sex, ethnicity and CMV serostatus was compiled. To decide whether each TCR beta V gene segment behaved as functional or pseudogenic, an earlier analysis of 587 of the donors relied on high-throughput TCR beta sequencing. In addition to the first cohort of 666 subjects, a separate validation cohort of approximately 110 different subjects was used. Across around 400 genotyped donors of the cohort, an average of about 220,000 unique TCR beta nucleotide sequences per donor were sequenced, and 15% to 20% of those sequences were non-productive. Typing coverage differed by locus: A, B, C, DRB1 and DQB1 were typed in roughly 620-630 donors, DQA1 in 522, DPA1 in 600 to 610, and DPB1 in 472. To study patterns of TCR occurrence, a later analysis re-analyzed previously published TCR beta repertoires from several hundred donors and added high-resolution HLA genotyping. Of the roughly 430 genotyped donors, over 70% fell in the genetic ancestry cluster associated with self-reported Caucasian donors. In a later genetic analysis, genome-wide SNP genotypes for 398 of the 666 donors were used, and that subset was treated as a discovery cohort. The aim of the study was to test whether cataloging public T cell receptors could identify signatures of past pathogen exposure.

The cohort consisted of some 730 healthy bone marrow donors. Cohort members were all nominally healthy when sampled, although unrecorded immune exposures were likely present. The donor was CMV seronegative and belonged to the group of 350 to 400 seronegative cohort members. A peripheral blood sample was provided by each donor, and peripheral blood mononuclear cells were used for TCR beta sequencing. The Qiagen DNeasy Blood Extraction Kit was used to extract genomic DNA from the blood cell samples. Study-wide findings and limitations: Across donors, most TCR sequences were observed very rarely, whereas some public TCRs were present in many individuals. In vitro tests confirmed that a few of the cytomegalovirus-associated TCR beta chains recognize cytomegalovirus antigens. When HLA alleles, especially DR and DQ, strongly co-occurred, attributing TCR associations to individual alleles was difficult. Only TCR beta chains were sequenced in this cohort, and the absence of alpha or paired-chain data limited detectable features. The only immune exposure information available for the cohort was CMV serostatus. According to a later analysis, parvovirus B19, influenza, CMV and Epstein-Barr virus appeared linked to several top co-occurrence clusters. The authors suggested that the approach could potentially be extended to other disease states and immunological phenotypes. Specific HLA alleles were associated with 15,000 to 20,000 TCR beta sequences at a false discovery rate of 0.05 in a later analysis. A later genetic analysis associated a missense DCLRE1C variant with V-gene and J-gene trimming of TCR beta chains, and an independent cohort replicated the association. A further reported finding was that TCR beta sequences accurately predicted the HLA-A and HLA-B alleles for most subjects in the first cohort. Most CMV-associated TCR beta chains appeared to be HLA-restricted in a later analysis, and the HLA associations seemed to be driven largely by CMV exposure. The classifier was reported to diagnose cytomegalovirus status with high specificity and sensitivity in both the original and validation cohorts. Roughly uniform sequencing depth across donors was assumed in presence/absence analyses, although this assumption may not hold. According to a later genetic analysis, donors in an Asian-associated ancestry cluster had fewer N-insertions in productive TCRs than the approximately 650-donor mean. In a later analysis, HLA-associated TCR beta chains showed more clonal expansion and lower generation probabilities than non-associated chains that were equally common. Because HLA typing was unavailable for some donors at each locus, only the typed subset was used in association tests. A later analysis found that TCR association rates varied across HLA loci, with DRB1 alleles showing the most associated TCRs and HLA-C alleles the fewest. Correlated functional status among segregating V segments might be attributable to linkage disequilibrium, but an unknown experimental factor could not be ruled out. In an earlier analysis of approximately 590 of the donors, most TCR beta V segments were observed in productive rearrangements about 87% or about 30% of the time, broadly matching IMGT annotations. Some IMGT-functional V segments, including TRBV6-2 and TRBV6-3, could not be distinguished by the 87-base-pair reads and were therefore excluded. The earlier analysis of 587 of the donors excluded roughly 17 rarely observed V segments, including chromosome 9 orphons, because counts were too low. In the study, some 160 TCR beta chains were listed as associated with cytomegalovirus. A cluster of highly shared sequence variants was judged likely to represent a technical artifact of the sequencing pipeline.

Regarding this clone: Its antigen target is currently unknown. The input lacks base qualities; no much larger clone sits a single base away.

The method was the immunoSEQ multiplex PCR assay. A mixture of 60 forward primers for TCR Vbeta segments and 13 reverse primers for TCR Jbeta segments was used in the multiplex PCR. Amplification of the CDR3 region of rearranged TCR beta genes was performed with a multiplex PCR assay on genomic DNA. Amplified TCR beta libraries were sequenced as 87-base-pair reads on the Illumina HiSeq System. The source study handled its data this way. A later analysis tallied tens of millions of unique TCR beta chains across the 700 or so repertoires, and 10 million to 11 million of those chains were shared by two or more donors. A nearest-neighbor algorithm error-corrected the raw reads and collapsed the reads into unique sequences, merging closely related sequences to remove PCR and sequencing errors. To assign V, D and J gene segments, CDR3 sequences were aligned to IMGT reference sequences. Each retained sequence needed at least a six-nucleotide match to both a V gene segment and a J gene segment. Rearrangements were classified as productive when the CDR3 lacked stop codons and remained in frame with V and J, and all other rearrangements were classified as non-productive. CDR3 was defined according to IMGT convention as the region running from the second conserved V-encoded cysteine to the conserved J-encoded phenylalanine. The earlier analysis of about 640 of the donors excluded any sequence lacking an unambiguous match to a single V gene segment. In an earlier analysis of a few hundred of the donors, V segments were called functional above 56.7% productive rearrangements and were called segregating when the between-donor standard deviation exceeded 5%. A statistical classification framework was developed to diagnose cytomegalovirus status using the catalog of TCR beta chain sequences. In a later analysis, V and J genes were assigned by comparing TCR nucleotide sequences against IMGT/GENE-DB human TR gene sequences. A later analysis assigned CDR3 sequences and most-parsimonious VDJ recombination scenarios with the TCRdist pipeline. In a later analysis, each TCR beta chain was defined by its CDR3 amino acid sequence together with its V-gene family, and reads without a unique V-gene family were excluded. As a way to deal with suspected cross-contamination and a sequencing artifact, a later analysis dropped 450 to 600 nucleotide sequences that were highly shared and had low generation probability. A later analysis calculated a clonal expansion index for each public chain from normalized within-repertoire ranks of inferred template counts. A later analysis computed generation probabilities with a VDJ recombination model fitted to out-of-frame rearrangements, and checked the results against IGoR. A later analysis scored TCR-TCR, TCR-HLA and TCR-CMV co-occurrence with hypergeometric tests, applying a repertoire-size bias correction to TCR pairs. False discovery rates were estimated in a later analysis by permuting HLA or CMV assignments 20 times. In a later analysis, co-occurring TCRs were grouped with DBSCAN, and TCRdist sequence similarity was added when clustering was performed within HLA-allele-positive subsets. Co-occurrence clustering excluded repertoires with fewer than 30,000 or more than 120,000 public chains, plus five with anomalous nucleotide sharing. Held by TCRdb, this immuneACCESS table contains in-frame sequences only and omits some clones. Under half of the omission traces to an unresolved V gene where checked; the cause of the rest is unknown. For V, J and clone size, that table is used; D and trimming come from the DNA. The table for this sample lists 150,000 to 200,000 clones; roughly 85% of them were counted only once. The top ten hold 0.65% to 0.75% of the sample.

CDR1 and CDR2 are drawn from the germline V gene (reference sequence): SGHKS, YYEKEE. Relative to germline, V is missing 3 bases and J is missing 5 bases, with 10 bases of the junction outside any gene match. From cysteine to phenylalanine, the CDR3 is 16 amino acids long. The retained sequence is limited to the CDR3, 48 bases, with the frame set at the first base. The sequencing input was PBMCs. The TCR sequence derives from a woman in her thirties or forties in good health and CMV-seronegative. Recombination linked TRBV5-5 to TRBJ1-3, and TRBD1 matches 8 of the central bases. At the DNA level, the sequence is TGTGCCAGCAGCTCTCTTCCCACAGGGGGAAGAAACACCATATATTTT. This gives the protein CASSSLPTGGRNTIYF.